This T cell receptor beta chain emerged from a study of T-cell reconstitution after alpha-beta-depleted transplantation in children. Trimming took off 8 bases at V and 5 bases at J, with 8 bases between the two ends. Germline CDR1 and CDR2: ENHRY and SYGVKD. CDR3 length: 11 amino acids. Unique molecular identifiers were incorporated during preparation of the TCRbeta library. TCRdb called the PCR reads again in MiXCR, with one record for every CDR3 protein. The table lists more than 250,000 distinct CDR3 sequences, 9.9% of them singletons. The specimen was PBMCs from the stem cell graft donor, collected from the stem cell graft. The chain carries TRBV10-3 and TRBJ2-3; D may be TRBD2 (6 bases). The receptor was isolated from a human donor who donated a stem cell graft to a child with SCID. CDR3 nucleotide sequence: TGTGCCATCGGGCGGGGAGATACGCAGTATTTT. Its protein product is CAIGRGDTQYF.